This T cell receptor beta chain was sequenced during a study of CD8+ T cells in alopecia areata. Study summary: Tofacitinib therapy lasting 6 to 18 months was followed by 6 months off drug.

Study-level points and caveats: Clonality exceeded that of normal scalp in lesional scalp, most notably in alopecia totalis/universalis. Patients displayed less clarity in TCR sharing than mice, a finding possibly related to HLA.

The sample holds a few counts of this clone. Its antigen is still unknown. Extraction of RNA preceded its reverse transcription into cDNA, which served as the sequencing template. TCRdb's table, derived via immunoSEQ multiplex PCR, lists solely in-frame clones and lacks some. The sample includes roughly 130,000 clones, 45% to 60% of them seen just once. The germline gives CDR1 SQVTM, CDR2 ANQGSEA. The CDR3 has 15 amino acids. V was clipped by 4 bases and J by 2 bases, with 16 bases between them. This chain links TRBV29-1 with TRBJ2-3, with D perhaps matching TRBD2 (6 bases). The material sequenced was CD4+ T cells sorted from blood, taken at week 0. This clonotype was obtained from a human donor with alopecia areata. The CDR3 DNA reads TGCAGCGTTGGGATTCCGGGACTTCTCACAGATACGCAGTATTTT. Protein: CSVGIPGLLTDTQYF.